The sequence of this T cell receptor beta chain was determined in a study of T-cell memory formation after mild COVID-19. The V gene end was trimmed by 5 bases and the J gene end by 4 bases; junction bases not matched to a gene: 12. Germline V CDR1 and CDR2: SGHVS, FQNEAQ. This CDR3 has 16 residues. This clonotype was picked up a small number of times. One entry per CDR3 protein results from TCRdb running MiXCR on the 5' RACE reads. Here the sample spans around 160,000 distinct CDR3 sequences, roughly 12% being singletons. The chain has TRBV7-8 and TRBJ2-7, with 9 positions matching TRBD1. The source of this sequence is a man between 18 and 29 years old who had mild COVID-19 (a few samples of this study predate the infection). Cell type and time point are not known. The material sequenced was PBMCs or a T cell subset sorted from them (not recorded which). CDR3 nucleotides: TGTGCCAGCAGCCAACGCCCGGGACAGGGAGAGTACGAGCAGTACTTC. Its translation is CASSQRPGQGEYEQYF.